The 20 T cell receptor beta chains below all came from one sample that was sequenced in a study of T cell changes during pregnancy in multiple sclerosis. The assay was immunoSEQ multiplex PCR, and TCRdb's table has in-frame clones only and misses some. The table lists 70,000 to 95,000 clones, 80% to 95% of them singletons. This material consisted of peripheral blood, taken in the second trimester of pregnancy. The receptors shown here come from a female donor in good health, enrolled as a control in a pregnancy study.

The chain joins TRBV7-9 to TRBJ2-1, with TRBD1 matching over 10 bases. The germline V gene has CDR1 SEHNR and CDR2 FQNEAQ (reference sequence). This CDR3 region has 17 residues. The V gene end was trimmed by 5 bases and the J gene end by 7 bases; junction bases not matched to a gene: 14. This CDR3 is CASSTLRDRGSGNEQFF. CDR3 sequence (DNA): TGTGCCAGCAGCACCCTCCGGGACAGGGGAAGTGGGAATGAGCAGTTCTTC.

The rearrangement uses TRBV11-2 and TRBJ2-5, with TRBD2 matching over 9 bases. V lost 5 bases to trimming and J lost 6 bases; unmatched junction nucleotides: 4. CDR1 SGHAT and CDR2 FQNNGV come from the germline V gene. The CDR3 is made up of 13 amino acids. The DNA for the CDR3 is TGTGCCAGCAGCCCAAGCGGGGGGAAGACCCAGTACTTC. It specifies CASSPSGGKTQYF.

This clone was recorded only once. The chain links TRBV7-9 to TRBJ2-1; 8 nucleotides line up with TRBD2. With V trimmed by 4 bases and J by 5 bases, 10 bases remained unmatched. The length of the CDR3 is 16 residues. Germline CDR1 is SEHNR and CDR2 is FQNEAQ (reference sequence). In DNA form, the CDR3 reads TGTGCCAGCAGCTCGGTAGCGGGGTCTACCCACAATGAGCAGTTCTTC. This codes for CASSSVAGSTHNEQFF.

This clone was recorded only once. The V call is TRBV5-1, the J call TRBJ1-1; D not resolved. Germline lookup yields CDR1 SGHRS and CDR2 YFSETQ. The CDR3 is made up of 16 amino acids. Deletions cut 0 bases from V and 0 bases from J, with 12 bases between. DNA for the CDR3: TGCGCCAGCAGCTTGGCCATGGGCAGCATGAACACTGAAGCTTTCTTT. Translating gives CASSLAMGSMNTEAFF.

The chain carries TRBV5-6 and TRBJ2-7, with D tentatively TRBD2 (6 bases). This CDR3 spans 15 amino acids. V gave up 1 base and J gave up 4 bases, with 15 bases separating them. Germline values: CDR1 SGHDT, CDR2 YYEEEE. CDR3 sequence (DNA): TGTGCCAGCAGCTTGTGGCGGGAATATACTTACGAGCAGTACTTC. Translating it yields CASSLWREYTYEQYF.

The J gene is TRBJ2-7, the V gene TRBV19; D unresolved. CDR3 size: 13 residues. Trimming took 0 bases from V and 4 from J, leaving 7 bases between them. CDR1 is LNHDA and CDR2 is SQIVND in the germline V gene (reference sequence). As DNA, the CDR3 is TGTGCCAGTAGTATAGATCCGGAGTACGAGCAGTACTTC. Its translation is CASSIDPEYEQYF.

This clone was found once. V usage is TRBV7-2 and J usage is TRBJ2-7; D might be TRBD2 (6 bases). This CDR3 is 13 amino acids long. The V end was cut by 1 base, the J end by 6 bases, with 10 bases between. Germline CDR1 is SGHTA and CDR2 is FQGNSA. The CDR3 nucleotides are TGTGCCAGCAGCTTAGGGCAGGGAGGCGAGCAGTACTTC. Amino acids: CASSLGQGGEQYF. The variable domain in full, with the rest retrieved from reference TRBV7-2 and TRBJ2-7, is GAGVSQSPSNKVTEKGKDVELRCDPISGHTALYWYRQSLGQGLEFLIYFQGNSAPDKSGLPSDRFSAERTGGSVSTLTIQRTQQEDSAVYLCASSLGQGGEQYFGPGTRLTVT.

J is TRBJ2-7 and V is TRBV19, with D perhaps matching TRBD2 (5 bases). The CDR3 is 13 residues long. Trimming pared 4 bases from V and 1 base from J, leaving 8 bases between. Germline V gives CDR1 LNHDA, CDR2 SQIVND (reference sequence). CDR3 protein: CASSTSGSYEQYF. In DNA form, the CDR3 reads TGTGCCAGTAGTACGAGCGGATCCTACGAGCAGTACTTC.

The CDR3 region has the DNA TGTGCCAGCAGTCGGGGACTAGCGGGGGCCGTTAGGCTGACCAATGAGCAGTTCTTC. Translating it yields CASSRGLAGAVRLTNEQFF. The genes are TRBV4-2 and TRBJ2-1; the match to TRBD2 covers 14 bases. The germline V gene encodes CDR1 LGHNA and CDR2 YNFKEQ. This CDR3 is 19 amino acids long. V shed 6 bases, J shed 6 bases, and the junction held 16 bases outside the gene matches.

This chain links TRBV19 with TRBJ2-3; D not resolved. V lost 5 bases, J lost 0 bases, and 9 bases lay in between. CDR1 is LNHDA and CDR2 is SQIVND in the germline V gene (reference sequence). The CDR3 runs to 14 residues. Here the CDR3 DNA reads TGTGCCAGTAGTCCCCGCGATAGCACAGATACGCAGTATTTT. It encodes CASSPRDSTDTQYF. The full variable domain, completed using reference TRBV19 and TRBJ2-3, is DGGITQSPKYLFRKEGQNVTLSCEQNLNHDAMYWYRQDPGQGLRLIYYSQIVNDFQKGDIAEGYSVSREKKESFPLTVTSAQKNPTAFYLCASSPRDSTDTQYFGPGTRLTVL.

The chain links TRBV9 to TRBJ2-5; perhaps TRBD2 as D (6 bases). CDR1 and CDR2 from the germline V gene are SGDLS and YYNGEE. Deletions cut 0 bases from V and 4 bases from J, with 13 bases between. The CDR3 contains 15 residues. The chain's CDR3 is CASSVGSSAIETQYF. The CDR3 DNA reads TGTGCCAGCAGCGTAGGCTCTAGCGCAATAGAGACCCAGTACTTC.

The table lists this clone with a count of one. The rearrangement links TRBV15 to TRBJ1-3; no definite D call. This CDR3 spans 17 amino acids. Germline CDR1 is LNHNV and CDR2 is YYDKDF (reference sequence). V was cut by 0 bases and J by 2 bases, with 14 bases left in between. The CDR3, as DNA: TGTGCCACCAGCAGAGACCTGCAAGGAGGGCCTGGAAACACCATATATTTT. It specifies CATSRDLQGGPGNTIYF.

The chain combines TRBV4-2 with TRBJ2-3; 8 bases agree with TRBD2. Trimming cost V 4 bases and J 2 bases; bases outside gene matches: 20. Per the germline V gene, CDR1 is LGHNA and CDR2 is YNFKEQ. The CDR3 is 20 amino acids. The CDR3 reads CASSPHILIERGTNTDTQYF. Here the CDR3 DNA reads TGTGCCAGCAGCCCACACATCTTAATCGAGCGGGGGACGAACACAGATACGCAGTATTTT.

The V gene is TRBV4-1, the J gene TRBJ1-5; a possible D gene is TRBD1 (5 bases). Per the germline V gene, CDR1 is MGHRA and CDR2 is YSYEKL. V was shortened by 1 base and J by 5 bases, with 9 bases between the two germline ends. The CDR3 loop spans 14 amino acids. CDR3 sequence (DNA): TGCGCCAGCAGCCAAGGGACAATGGATCAGCCCCAGCATTTT. The encoded protein is CASSQGTMDQPQHF.

This clone appeared once. The rearrangement uses TRBV29-1 and TRBJ2-2, with 7 bases identical to TRBD1. This CDR3 region has 14 residues. Germline V gene lookup returns CDR1 SQVTM and CDR2 ANQGSEA. V trimming: 6 bases; J trimming: 3 bases; junction bases outside the gene matches: 7. The CDR3 bases are TGCAGCGTCCGACGGACAGGCGACACCGGGGAGCTGTTTTTT. Translation: CSVRRTGDTGELFF.

This chain joins TRBV2 and TRBJ1-1, with TRBD1 as a possible D gene (6 bases). There are 14 residues in the CDR3. Germline V lookup: CDR1 SNHLY, CDR2 FYNNEI. Trimming shortened V by 0 bases and J by 7 bases, and 12 bases separated the two germline ends. The CDR3 coding sequence is TGTGCCAGCAGTGAAGCGCACCGGACAGTTGAAGCTTTCTTT. Its translation: CASSEAHRTVEAFF.

The gene calls are TRBV6-6 and TRBJ2-5, with 9 bases lining up with TRBD1. This CDR3 contains 14 residues. Germline trimming cut 2 bases from V and 3 bases from J; bases unmatched to any gene: 1. Germline V gene lookup returns CDR1 MNHNY and CDR2 SVGAGI (reference sequence). The CDR3 reads CASSYRQGEETQYF. CDR3 in DNA: TGTGCCAGCAGTTACCGACAGGGGGAAGAGACCCAGTACTTC.

This clone was seen a handful of times. The V and J genes are TRBV7-2 and TRBJ1-6; 7 bases map to TRBD1. This CDR3 has 15 amino acids. Trimming at V came to 1 base and at J to 7 bases, leaving 4 bases not matched to a gene. Germline V gene lookup returns CDR1 SGHTA and CDR2 FQGNSA. CDR3 protein: CASSLGQGPNSPLHF. The DNA of the CDR3 is TGTGCCAGCAGCTTAGGACAGGGACCAAATTCACCCCTCCACTTT.

The V call is TRBV5-1, the J call TRBJ2-5; 7 nucleotides align to TRBD1. The better agreement between TRBJ2-7 and the DNA end casts doubt on the J call. The CDR3 runs to 15 residues. Looked up from germline, CDR1 is SGHRS and CDR2 is YFSETQ. The CDR3 loop reads CASSLVQGLTYEQYF. The CDR3 DNA follows: TGCGCCAGCAGCTTGGTACAGGGGCTAACCTACGAGCAGTACTTC.

The chain links TRBV5-1 to TRBJ1-1; 9 bases are shared with TRBD1. J gave up 2 bases and V 5 bases, and 7 bases lay outside the gene matches. The V gene's germline CDR1 is SGHRS and CDR2 YFSETQ. The CDR3 sequence is 15 residues long. The CDR3 DNA is TGCGCCAGCAGTTCGTTGACAGGGGGAAACACTGAAGCTTTCTTT. Its protein product is CASSSLTGGNTEAFF.